This T cell receptor (beta chain) was captured by sequencing in a study of blood T cell repertoires in COVID-19 (dated by TCRdb to 2018 to 2021). General notes on the study: Samples covering the acute and convalescent phases of COVID-19 were provided by collaborators in the United States, Italy and Spain. The prospective study material was composed of cDNA or gDNA derived from T cells, B-cell-depleted T cells, or PBMCs. Deeply sampled blood TCRbeta repertoires from subjects exposed to, actively infected with, or recovered from COVID-19 were included in the dataset. The repertoires were released in a freely available public database intended as a resource for research on the immune response to SARS-CoV-2. The samples were drawn from the first 160 participants of the ongoing ImmuneRACE study and from about 1,200 subjects provided by 6 global collaborators. A de-identified subject ID, COVID-19 status, age in years and sex were almost always included in the sample metadata. Where HLA class I and class II types were available, the types were taken from metadata supplied by the sample provider, not from assay-based typing. Points the paper makes about the study in general: The amount of clinical and demographic metadata varied by source and participant and was provided uncurated.

Concerning this clone: Its antigen has not been determined. The sample holds no much larger clone one base away, and base qualities are not on file.

Collaborating institutions collected whole blood in K2EDTA tubes following their own protocols. For TCRbeta analysis, collaborators shipped samples in one of three forms: frozen whole blood, isolated PBMCs, or DNA extracted from either of those sample types. Between the V and J ends, shortened by 4 bases and 9 bases respectively, the junction contains 16 bases. CDR1 SNHLY and CDR2 FYNNEI were looked up in the germline V gene. Spanning cysteine to phenylalanine, the CDR3 consists of 14 amino acids. The DNA shown is the 42-base CDR3, in frame from base 1. TCRbeta CDR3 regions were amplified from genomic DNA by means of the immunoSEQ Assay, a bias-controlled multiplex PCR. The authors' pipeline ran thus. Within the assay, amplification of reference gene primers was used to estimate how many nucleated cells each sample contained. To quantify the absolute abundance of each unique TCRbeta CDR3 rearrangement, sequence reads were collapsed and filtered. For each sample, productive Simpson clonality was calculated by taking the square root of Simpson's diversity index across productive rearrangements. TCRdb holds this immuneACCESS table with in-frame rearrangements only. Some clones are missing; in checked studies, unresolved V genes explain under half, and the rest has no known cause. The V and J calls and the clone size are those of that table, but D and trimming were determined from the DNA. The sample table contains some 210,000 clones; only one count was recorded for around 80% of them. 9.5% to 15% of the sample is taken by the ten largest.

The chain is encoded by TRBV2 joined to TRBJ2-1, with no D gene named confidently. The sequence came from a woman aged 40 to 50 with acute or convalescent COVID-19. Sequencing was done on a sample of peripheral blood. The sequenced DNA is TGTGCCAGCAGTGGAGAGTTTCGACGGAGTGAGCAGTTCTTC. Its protein reads: CASSGEFRRSEQFF.